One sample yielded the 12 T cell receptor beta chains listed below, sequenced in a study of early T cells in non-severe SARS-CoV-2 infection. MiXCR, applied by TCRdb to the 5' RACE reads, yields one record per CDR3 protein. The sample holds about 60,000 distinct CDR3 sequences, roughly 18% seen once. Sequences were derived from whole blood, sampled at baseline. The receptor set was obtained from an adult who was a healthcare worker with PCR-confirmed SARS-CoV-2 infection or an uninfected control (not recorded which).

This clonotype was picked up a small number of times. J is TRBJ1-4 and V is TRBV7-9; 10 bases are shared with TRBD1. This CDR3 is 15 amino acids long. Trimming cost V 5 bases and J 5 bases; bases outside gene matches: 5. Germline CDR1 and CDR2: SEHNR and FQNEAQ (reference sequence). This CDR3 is CASSPDRGRNEKLFF. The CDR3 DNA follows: TGTGCCAGCAGCCCCGACAGGGGGCGGAATGAAAAACTGTTTTTT.

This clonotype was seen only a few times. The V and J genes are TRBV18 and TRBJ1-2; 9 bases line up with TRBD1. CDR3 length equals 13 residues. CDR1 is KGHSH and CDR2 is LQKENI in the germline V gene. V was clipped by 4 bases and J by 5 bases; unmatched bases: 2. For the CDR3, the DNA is TGTGCCAGCTCACAGGGACAGGGATATGGCTACACCTTC. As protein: CASSQGQGYGYTF.

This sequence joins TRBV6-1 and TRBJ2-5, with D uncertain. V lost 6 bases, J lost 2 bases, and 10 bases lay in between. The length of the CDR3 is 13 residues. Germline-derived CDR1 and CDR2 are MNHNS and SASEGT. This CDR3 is CASRSPLQETQYF. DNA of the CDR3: TGTGCCAGCAGATCCCCGCTTCAAGAGACCCAGTACTTC.

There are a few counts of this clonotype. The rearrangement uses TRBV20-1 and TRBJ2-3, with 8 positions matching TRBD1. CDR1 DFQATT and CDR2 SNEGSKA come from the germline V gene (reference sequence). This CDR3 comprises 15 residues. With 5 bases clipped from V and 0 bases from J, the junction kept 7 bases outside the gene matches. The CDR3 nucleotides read TGCAGTGCTCTAACGCAGGGGGCGAGCACAGATACGCAGTATTTT. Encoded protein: CSALTQGASTDTQYF.

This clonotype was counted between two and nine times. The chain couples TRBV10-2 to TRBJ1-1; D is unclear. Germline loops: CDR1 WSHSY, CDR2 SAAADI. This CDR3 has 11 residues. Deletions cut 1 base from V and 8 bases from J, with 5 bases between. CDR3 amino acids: CASSELGEAFF. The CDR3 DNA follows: TGCGCCAGCAGTGAGTTGGGGGAAGCTTTCTTT.

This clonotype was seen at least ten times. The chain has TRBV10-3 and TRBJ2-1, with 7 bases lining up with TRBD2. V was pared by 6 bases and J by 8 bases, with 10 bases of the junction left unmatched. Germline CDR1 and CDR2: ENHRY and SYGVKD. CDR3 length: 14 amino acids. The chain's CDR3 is CAISAGGTGDEQFF. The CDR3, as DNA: TGTGCCATCAGCGCCGGGGGGACCGGCGATGAGCAGTTCTTC.

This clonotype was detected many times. The CDR3 DNA follows: TGTGCCAGCAGCTTGGCGAACGCATGGTCACCCCTCCACTTT. Translated, it gives CASSLANAWSPLHF. The V gene is TRBV5-4, the J gene TRBJ1-6; no clear D gene. The CDR3 loop spans 14 amino acids. Germline lookup yields CDR1 SGHNT and CDR2 YYREEE (reference sequence). The V and J ends lost 0 bases and 10 bases respectively, with 11 bases between them. The variable domain in full, with the rest retrieved from reference TRBV5-4 and TRBJ1-6, is ETGVTQSPTHLIKTRGQQVTLRCSSQSGHNTVSWYQQALGQGPQFIFQYYREEENGRGNFPPRFSGLQFPNYSSELNVNALELDDSALYLCASSLANAWSPLHFGNGTRLTVT.

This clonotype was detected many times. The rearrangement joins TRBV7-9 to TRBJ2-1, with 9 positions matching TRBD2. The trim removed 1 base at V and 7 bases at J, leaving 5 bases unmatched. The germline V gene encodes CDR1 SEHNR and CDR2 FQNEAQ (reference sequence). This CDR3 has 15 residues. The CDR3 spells CASSLGLAVLNEQFF. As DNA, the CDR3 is TGTGCCAGCAGCTTAGGACTAGCGGTTTTGAATGAGCAGTTCTTC.

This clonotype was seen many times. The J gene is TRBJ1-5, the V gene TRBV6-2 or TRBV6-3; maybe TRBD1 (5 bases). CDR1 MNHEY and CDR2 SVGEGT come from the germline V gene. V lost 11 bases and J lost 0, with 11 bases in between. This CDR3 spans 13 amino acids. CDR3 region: CAAGQLSNQPQHF. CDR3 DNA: TGTGCCGCGGGGCAGCTTAGCAATCAGCCCCAGCATTTT.

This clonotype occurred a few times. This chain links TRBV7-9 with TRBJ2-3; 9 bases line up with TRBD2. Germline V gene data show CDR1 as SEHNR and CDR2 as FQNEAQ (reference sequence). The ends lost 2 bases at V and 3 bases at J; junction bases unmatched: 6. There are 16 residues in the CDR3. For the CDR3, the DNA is TGTGCCAGCAGCTTATTCCTAGCGGGACCGACAGATACGCAGTATTTT. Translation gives CASSLFLAGPTDTQYF. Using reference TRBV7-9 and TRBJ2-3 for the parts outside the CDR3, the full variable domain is DTGVSQNPRHKITKRGQNVTFRCDPISEHNRLYWYRQTLGQGPEFLTYFQNEAQLEKSRLLSDRFSAERPKGSFSTLEIQRTEQGDSAMYLCASSLFLAGPTDTQYFGPGTRLTVL.

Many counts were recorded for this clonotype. The CDR3 protein is CASTPLGRNNEKLFF. The CDR3 region has the DNA TGTGCCAGCACCCCCCTAGGGAGGAATAATGAAAAACTGTTTTTT. The chain combines TRBV7-9 with TRBJ1-4, with D unresolved. From germline, CDR1 is SEHNR and CDR2 FQNEAQ (reference sequence). Trimming shortened V by 7 bases and J by 4 bases, and 16 bases separated the two germline ends. The CDR3 contains 15 residues.

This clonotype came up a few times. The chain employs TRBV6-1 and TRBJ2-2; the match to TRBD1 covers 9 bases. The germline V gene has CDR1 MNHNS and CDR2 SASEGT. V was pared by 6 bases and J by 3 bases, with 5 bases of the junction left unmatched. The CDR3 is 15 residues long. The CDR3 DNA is TGTGCCAGCAGAGGGGACAGGGCGCACACCGGGGAGCTGTTTTTT. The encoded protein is CASRGDRAHTGELFF.